One and the same sample provided the 14 T cell receptor beta chains below, sequenced in a study of CD8 T cells in ankylosing spondylitis. TCRdb redid the calling of the 5' RACE reads with MiXCR, one entry per CDR3 protein. Of fewer than 550,000 distinct CDR3 sequences listed, less than 6% are singletons. The study's findings and limits: Characteristic, it appeared, of ankylosing spondylitis blood was a TCR beta motif of fewer than 10 highly homologous variants.

Their target antigens are unknown. Sequenced material: blood, either unsorted or a sorted T cell fraction (not recorded which). The receptors were sampled from a male donor with ankylosing spondylitis.

This clonotype was seen repeatedly, ten times or more. The chain is built from TRBV4-3 and TRBJ1-5, with TRBD1 identical over 8 bases. This CDR3 has 15 residues. The V gene's germline CDR1 is LGHNA and CDR2 YSLEER. Trimming removed 2 bases from V and 7 bases from J; junction bases left unmatched: 7. The CDR3 sequence: CASSQPGQGRQPQHF. In DNA form, the CDR3 reads TGCGCCAGCAGCCAACCCGGACAGGGTCGCCAGCCCCAGCATTTT.

The V gene is TRBV4-1, the J gene TRBJ2-1, with D perhaps TRBD1 or TRBD2 (7 bases each). With 1 base removed from V and 2 bases from J, the gap between germline ends came to 12 bases. There are 16 residues in the CDR3. Looked up from germline, CDR1 is MGHRA and CDR2 is YSYEKL. Here the CDR3 DNA reads TGCGCCAGCAGCCAAGCAGGGGGGGCGACCTACAATGAGCAGTTCTTC. It encodes CASSQAGGATYNEQFF.

This sequence joins TRBV6-1 and TRBJ2-7, with D perhaps matching TRBD1 (5 bases). Germline V CDR1 and CDR2: MNHNS, SASEGT. Trimming took off 7 bases at V and 4 bases at J, with 20 bases between the two ends. The CDR3 sequence is 15 residues long. Here the CDR3 reads CASTATQGFFYEQYF. The CDR3 DNA reads as TGTGCCAGCACCGCTACCCAGGGTTTTTTTTACGAGCAGTACTTC.

This clonotype was detected many times. This chain links TRBV4-2 with TRBJ2-2; a possible D gene is TRBD1 (5 bases). Trimming shortened V by 0 bases and J by 5 bases, and 10 bases separated the two germline ends. The CDR3 runs 15 residues. CDR1 and CDR2 (germline): LGHNA, YNFKEQ. As DNA, the CDR3 is TGTGCCAGCAGCCAAGAGGCCAGGGTGACCGGGGAGCTGTTTTTT. It codes for CASSQEARVTGELFF.

This clonotype was counted only a few times. The chain combines TRBV10-3 with TRBJ2-5; 10 bases match TRBD2. The CDR3 covers 15 residues. Germline trimming cut 10 bases from V and 1 base from J; bases unmatched to any gene: 9. The germline CDR1 and CDR2 sequences are ENHRY and SYGVKD. The CDR3 here is CATGGSGGLQETQYF. The CDR3 bases are TGTGCCACAGGGGGTAGCGGGGGGCTCCAAGAGACCCAGTACTTC.

The sample holds many counts of this clonotype. The CDR3 here is CSVSRSSNTEAFF. The CDR3 nucleotides are TGCAGCGTTAGCCGCTCCTCAAACACTGAAGCTTTCTTT. The chain recombines TRBV29-1 with TRBJ1-1; D ambiguous. CDR3 size: 13 residues. With 5 bases removed from V and 2 bases from J, the gap between germline ends came to 12 bases. Germline V CDR1 and CDR2: SQVTM, ANQGSEA.

Ten or more counts support this clonotype. The V call is TRBV10-3, the J call TRBJ2-1; D might be TRBD1 (8 bases). Deletions cut 3 bases from V and 5 bases from J, with 11 bases between. The CDR3 covers 14 residues. Per the germline V gene, CDR1 is ENHRY and CDR2 is SYGVKD. The DNA of the CDR3 is TGTGCCATCAGTGAAACAGGGGGGGACAATGAGCAGTTCTTC. This translates into CAISETGGDNEQFF.

At least ten counts were recorded for this clonotype. The chain has TRBV7-2 and TRBJ1-2; D not resolved. Trimming left V 2 bases short and J 4 bases short, with 8 bases between. Looked up from germline, CDR1 is SGHTA and CDR2 is FQGNSA. The CDR3 covers 13 residues. The CDR3 coding sequence is TGTGCCAGCAGCTTAAGGGAGGGCTATGGCTACACCTTC. It codes for CASSLREGYGYTF.

This clonotype was counted ten times or more. The V and J genes are TRBV28 and TRBJ2-5, with D tentatively TRBD1 or TRBD2 (6 bases each). The CDR3 spans 13 residues. Germline loops: CDR1 MDHEN, CDR2 SYDVKM. V lost 5 bases to trimming and J lost 3 bases, with 10 bases between them. CDR3 region: CASSGGPKETQYF. Written as DNA, the CDR3 is TGTGCCAGCAGTGGGGGGCCTAAAGAGACCCAGTACTTC.

This clonotype was counted only a few times. The chain links TRBV7-2 to TRBJ2-1; no reliable D call. CDR1 SGHTA and CDR2 FQGNSA come from the germline V gene. The CDR3 consists of 11 residues. Trimming stripped 2 bases from V and 11 bases from J, with 7 bases between. CDR3 protein: CASSLSGKQFF. The CDR3 nucleotides read TGTGCCAGCAGCTTATCGGGTAAGCAGTTCTTC.

This clonotype has at least ten counts. This chain joins TRBV5-6 and TRBJ2-7; 7 bases are shared with TRBD2. This CDR3 region has 14 residues. Losses at the gene ends were 0 bases for V and 2 bases for J; bases not matched to a gene: 2. Germline CDR1 and CDR2: SGHDT and YYEEEE. The CDR3 region is CASSLVLAAYEQYF. CDR3 DNA sequence: TGTGCCAGCAGCTTGGTCCTAGCGGCCTACGAGCAGTACTTC.

This clonotype has ten or more counts. J is TRBJ1-6 and V is TRBV20-1; D uncertain. V shed 0 bases and J shed 2 bases, with 14 bases lying between them. This CDR3 region has 17 residues. The germline CDR1 and CDR2 sequences are DFQATT and SNEGSKA (reference sequence). The CDR3 nucleotides read TGCAGTGCTAGAGATGACGGCCTCGGCCCCTATAATTCACCCCTCCACTTT. Translated, it gives CSARDDGLGPYNSPLHF.

This clonotype was recorded many times. V usage is TRBV7-9 and J usage is TRBJ1-4; D not certain. Germline-derived CDR1 and CDR2 are SEHNR and FQNEAQ (reference sequence). Trimming left V 1 base short and J 12 bases short, with 12 bases between. The length of the CDR3 is 13 residues. CDR3 DNA: TGTGCCAGCAGCTTAGAATCAGGAGGGCAACTGTTTTTT. It specifies CASSLESGGQLFF.

This clonotype was seen ten or more times. This rearrangement joins TRBV5-1 to TRBJ2-7, with 11 bases fitting TRBD2. The V and J ends lost 3 bases and 2 bases, in that order; junction bases with no gene match: 4. Germline CDR1 SGHRS, CDR2 YFSETQ. This CDR3 comprises 15 residues. The CDR3 DNA follows: TGCGCCAGCAGCTGGGGACTAGCGGACACCTACGAGCAGTACTTC. Translated, it gives CASSWGLADTYEQYF.